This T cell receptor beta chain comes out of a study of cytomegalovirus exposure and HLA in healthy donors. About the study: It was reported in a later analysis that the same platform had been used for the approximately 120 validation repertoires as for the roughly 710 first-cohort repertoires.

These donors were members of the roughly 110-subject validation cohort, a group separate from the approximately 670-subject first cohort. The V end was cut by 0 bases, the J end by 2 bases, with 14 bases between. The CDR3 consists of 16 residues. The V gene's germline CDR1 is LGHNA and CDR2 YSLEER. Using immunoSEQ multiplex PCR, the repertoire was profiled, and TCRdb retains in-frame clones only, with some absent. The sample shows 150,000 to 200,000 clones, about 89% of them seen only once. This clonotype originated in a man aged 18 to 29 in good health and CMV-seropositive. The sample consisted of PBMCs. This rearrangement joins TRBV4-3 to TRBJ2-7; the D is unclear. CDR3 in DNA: TGCGCCAGCAGCCAAGATTTCACATCACCACCCTACGAGCAGTACTTC. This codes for CASSQDFTSPPYEQYF.